This T cell receptor (beta chain) stems from a study of T cells in Graves' hyperthyroidism and ophthalmopathy. Whole-study findings and limits: Blood shared most expanded thyroid clonotypes above 0.001. Ophthalmopathy was told apart from stable hyperthyroidism by a 13 V-J model. Prediction of ophthalmopathy progression came a median around 7.1 months pre-onset.

This CDR3 region has 15 residues. V was cut by 2 bases and J by 0 bases, with 8 bases left in between. The germline V gene encodes CDR1 DFQATT and CDR2 SNEGSKA (reference sequence). RNA transcripts yielded amplified TCR beta CDR3 regions. A first-round RT-PCR of the TCR CDR3 used the HTBI primer set. TCRdb reanalysed the multiplex PCR reads using MiXCR and keeps one entry per CDR3 protein. The sample lists 550,000 to 850,000 distinct CDR3 sequences, roughly a sixth occurring once. Diagnosing involved the use of clinical symptoms, serum thyroxine and TRAb, thyroid ultrasound and orbital computed tomography. With respect to this clonotype: What it binds is not known.

What was sequenced was blood. The origin of this receptor is a woman aged 50 to 60 with Graves' hyperthyroidism that later progressed to Graves' ophthalmopathy. J is TRBJ1-6 and V is TRBV20-1; D may be TRBD1 (6 bases). The CDR3 coding sequence is TGCAGTGCTAGACCGACAGGCTCCTATAATTCACCCCTCCACTTT. Translated: CSARPTGSYNSPLHF.